This T cell receptor beta chain originates from a study of cytomegalovirus exposure and HLA in healthy donors. Primers included in the PCR were 60 Vbeta and 13 Jbeta primers. The assay was immunoSEQ multiplex PCR, and TCRdb's table has in-frame clones only and misses some. This sample has 150,000 to 200,000 clones, with about four fifths found just once. Concerning this clone itself: Its matching antigen is unknown.

Study-wide results and limits: Some TCR beta chains (around 160 of them) were listed as cytomegalovirus-associated. Across donors, sequencing depth was assumed by presence/absence analyses to be roughly uniform. The authors later found HLA-associated TCR beta chains more clonally expanded than equally common others.

V lost 5 bases and J lost 3; bases outside the gene matches: 11. The CDR3 is 16 residues long. Germline V gene sequence: CDR1 SGHTA, CDR2 FQGNSA. The rearrangement uses TRBV7-2 and TRBJ2-3, with TRBD2 identical over 7 bases. The receptor comes from a man aged 18 to 30 in good health and CMV-seronegative. The sample consisted of PBMCs. The CDR3: CASSPLPGGFTDTQYF. CDR3 coding DNA: TGTGCCAGCAGCCCCCTTCCGGGAGGATTTACAGATACGCAGTATTTT.